This T cell receptor beta chain stems from a study of cytomegalovirus exposure and HLA in healthy donors. The table came from immunoSEQ multiplex PCR; TCRdb's copy has only in-frame clones and leaves some out. The table shows about 160,000 clones, with 85% to 90% occurring only once. CDR1 and CDR2 from the germline V gene are LNHDA and SQIVND (reference sequence). Trimming took off 6 bases at V and 0 bases at J, with 11 bases between the two ends. The length of the CDR3 is 14 residues. The chain is built from TRBV19 and TRBJ1-1; D may be TRBD1 (5 bases). Sequenced input: PBMCs. The receptor's source is a woman in her 30s in good health and CMV-seronegative. This CDR3 reads CASREDSMNTEAFF. The CDR3 bases are TGTGCCAGTAGAGAAGACAGCATGAACACTGAAGCTTTCTTT.